These T cell receptor beta chains were read from a single sample in a study of blood T cell repertoires in COVID-19. The assay was immunoSEQ multiplex PCR, and TCRdb's table has in-frame clones only and misses some. The sample holds about 120,000 clones; approximately 90% are singletons and the top ten take approximately 1.9%. The sequencing input was peripheral blood. The receptors shown here come from a human donor with active COVID-19. The donor label of this sample is uncertain. The CDR3 runs from the conserved cysteine through the conserved F or W. A D gene is named only where the DNA matches it firmly. For some rows the clone size is stated as once, few or many, or as a class when expanded; others skip it.

size: .; J: TRBJ2-1; V: TRBV6-4; D: TRBD2; DNA: TGTGCCAGCAGTGATATCCAGCGGGGCTACAATGAGCAGTTCTTC; CDR3: CASSDIQRGYNEQFF
size: .; J: TRBJ2-2; V: TRBV2; D: TRBD1; DNA: TGTGCCAGCAGTGCAAGACAGGGGTCGAACGGGGAGCTGTTTTTT; CDR3: CASSARQGSNGELFF
size: .; J: TRBJ2-1; V: TRBV28; D: TRBD1; DNA: TGTGCCAGCAGTTCCCCCCGGGACAGGGGGTACAATGAGCAGTTCTTC; CDR3: CASSSPRDRGYNEQFF
size: .; J: TRBJ2-2; V: TRBV7-2; D: .; DNA: TGTGCCAGCAGCTTAGGTGTAGTGGGGGAGCTGTTTTTT; CDR3: CASSLGVVGELFF
size: .; J: TRBJ2-7; V: TRBV4-3; D: TRBD2; DNA: TGCGCCAGCAGCCATAAGCGGGGGGGGATCGAGCAGTACTTC; CDR3: CASSHKRGGIEQYF
size: .; J: TRBJ2-5; V: TRBV18; D: .; DNA: TGTGCCAGCTCACTGGGCAGGGTGGAGACCCAGTACTTC; CDR3: CASSLGRVETQYF
size: .; J: TRBJ2-7; V: TRBV5-6; D: .; DNA: TGTGCCAGCAGCTTCTACGGGAAGTACGAGCAGTACTTC; CDR3: CASSFYGKYEQYF
size: .; J: TRBJ1-1; V: TRBV10-1; D: TRBD1; DNA: TGCGCCAGCAGTCCAGACAGGGTAAGTTTTACTGAAGCTTTCTTT; CDR3: CASSPDRVSFTEAFF
size: .; J: TRBJ2-7; V: TRBV9; D: TRBD2; DNA: TGTGCCAGCAGCGTTGGACTAGCGGCCTCCTACGAGCAGTACTTC; CDR3: CASSVGLAASYEQYF
size: .; J: TRBJ1-5; V: TRBV5-6; D: .; DNA: TGTGCCAGCAGCGGCGGGACTTTTGATCAGCCCCAGCATTTT; CDR3: CASSGGTFDQPQHF
size: .; J: TRBJ2-7; V: TRBV10-1; D: TRBD2; DNA: TGCGCCAGCAGTGGCGGGACTAGCGTCGGCTCCTACGAGCAGTACTTC; CDR3: CASSGGTSVGSYEQYF
size: .; J: TRBJ1-1; V: TRBV11-3; D: .; DNA: TGTGCCAGCAGCTTAGACCAGGGCCGGGACACTGAAGCTTTCTTT; CDR3: CASSLDQGRDTEAFF
size: .; J: TRBJ1-4; V: TRBV3-1/TRBV3-2; D: .; DNA: TGTGCCAGCAGCCAAGACGATACGGTCGGGAACGATGAAAAACTGTTTTTT; CDR3: CASSQDDTVGNDEKLFF
size: .; J: TRBJ1-6; V: TRBV5-1; D: TRBD1; DNA: TGCGCCAGCAGCACGGGACAGGGGAATTCACCCCTCCACTTT; CDR3: CASSTGQGNSPLHF
size: .; J: TRBJ1-2; V: TRBV5-6; D: .; DNA: TGTGCCAGCAGCTTGGTTGGTCAGTTCTATGGCTACACCTTC; CDR3: CASSLVGQFYGYTF
size: once; J: TRBJ1-1; V: TRBV29-1; D: .; DNA: TGCAGCGTTGGTGGAGCTACCAACACTGAAGCTTTCTTT; CDR3: CSVGGATNTEAFF
size: .; J: TRBJ1-2; V: TRBV6-2/TRBV6-3; D: .; DNA: TGTGCCAGCAGCAACCCGTGGCCATCCTCCTATGGCTACACCTTC; CDR3: CASSNPWPSSYGYTF
size: .; J: TRBJ1-5; V: TRBV2; D: TRBD1; DNA: TGTGCCAGCACCCGGGACAGGGGAACTAGCAATCAGCCCCAGCATTTT; CDR3: CASTRDRGTSNQPQHF
size: .; J: TRBJ2-3; V: TRBV14; D: .; DNA: TGTGCCAGCAGCAAGGCCAGGGGACACACAGATACGCAGTATTTT; CDR3: CASSKARGHTDTQYF
size: .; J: TRBJ1-1; V: TRBV5-1; D: .; DNA: TGCGCCAGCAGCGACCCAGGGGAGACTGAAGCTTTCTTT; CDR3: CASSDPGETEAFF
size: .; J: TRBJ1-5; V: TRBV2; D: .; DNA: TGTGCCAGCCACAGGTTCTCTGGCAATCAGCCCCAGCATTTT; CDR3: CASHRFSGNQPQHF
size: .; J: TRBJ1-6; V: TRBV11-2; D: .; DNA: TGTGCCAGCAGCTTAGAGGGGGACTGGGGGAGCTCCTATAATTCACCCCTCCACTTT; CDR3: CASSLEGDWGSSYNSPLHF
size: .; J: TRBJ2-3; V: TRBV30; D: .; DNA: TGTGCCTGGAATTTCGGGAGTTCAGATACGCAGTATTTT; CDR3: CAWNFGSSDTQYF
size: .; J: TRBJ2-7; V: TRBV4-3; D: .; DNA: TGCGCCAGCAGCCAAGATAGGGCAGGGATTTACGAGCAGTACTTC; CDR3: CASSQDRAGIYEQYF
size: .; J: TRBJ1-2; V: TRBV29-1; D: .; DNA: TGCAGCGTTGAATACTCTTATGGCTACACCTTC; CDR3: CSVEYSYGYTF
size: .; J: TRBJ2-7; V: TRBV5-4; D: TRBD2; DNA: TGTGCCAGCAGCTTGGGGGGAGGGGACTCCTACGAGCAGTACTTC; CDR3: CASSLGGGDSYEQYF
size: once; J: TRBJ2-3; V: TRBV9; D: .; DNA: TGTGCCAGCACCTCCGCCGACAGGGATACGCAGTATTTT; CDR3: CASTSADRDTQYF
size: .; J: TRBJ1-1; V: TRBV27; D: .; DNA: TGTGCCAGCAGTCCCGTCAGGTCTGGCACTGAAGCTTTCTTT; CDR3: CASSPVRSGTEAFF
size: once; J: TRBJ2-3; V: TRBV19; D: TRBD2; DNA: TGTGCCAGTAGTACCGCATATAGCGGGGTCACAGATACGCAGTATTTT; CDR3: CASSTAYSGVTDTQYF
size: .; J: TRBJ2-1; V: TRBV5-6; D: TRBD2; DNA: TGTGCCAGCAGCTTGGCGGGACTAGACTATTTAAGTAATGAGCAGTTCTTC; CDR3: CASSLAGLDYLSNEQFF
size: .; J: TRBJ1-4; V: TRBV9; D: .; DNA: TGTGCCAGCGGCGGGTATGGGGCCTTAGATGAAAAACTGTTTTTT; CDR3: CASGGYGALDEKLFF
size: .; J: TRBJ1-2; V: TRBV7-9; D: .; DNA: TGTGCCAGCAGACGCAGCGGACAGCAAAACTATGGCTACACCTTC; CDR3: CASRRSGQQNYGYTF
size: .; J: TRBJ1-1; V: TRBV10-1; D: .; DNA: TGCGCCAGCAGTGAAAGGCCTCAGGGGACCACTGAAGCTTTCTTT; CDR3: CASSERPQGTTEAFF
size: .; J: TRBJ2-1; V: TRBV4-3; D: TRBD2; DNA: TGCGCCAGCAGCCTACTAAGACAACTAGCGGGGGTTTACAATGAGCAGTTCTTC; CDR3: CASSLLRQLAGVYNEQFF
size: .; J: TRBJ2-3; V: TRBV18; D: .; DNA: TGTGCCAGCTCACCAAAGGACAGAGGCACAGATACGCAGTATTTT; CDR3: CASSPKDRGTDTQYF
size: few; J: TRBJ2-3; V: TRBV4-1; D: TRBD2; DNA: TGCGCCAGCAGCCAAGCCCTGGTGGTAGCGGGGGTCTCCACAGATACGCAGTATTTT; CDR3: CASSQALVVAGVSTDTQYF
size: .; J: TRBJ1-2; V: TRBV27; D: .; DNA: TGTGCCAGCAGTTTAAGGCAGGGATATGGCTACACCTTC; CDR3: CASSLRQGYGYTF
size: .; J: TRBJ2-2; V: TRBV6-4; D: .; DNA: TGTGCCAGCAGTGTACAGGGCTACACCGGGGAGCTGTTTTTT; CDR3: CASSVQGYTGELFF
size: .; J: TRBJ1-4; V: TRBV2; D: TRBD1; DNA: TGTGCCAGCACAAGGACAGGGGGGATTGCAACTAATGAAAAACTGTTTTTT; CDR3: CASTRTGGIATNEKLFF
size: .; J: TRBJ1-3; V: TRBV7-8; D: .; DNA: TGTGCCAGCAGCTTAGCCTGGGGGCCTGGAAACACCATATATTTT; CDR3: CASSLAWGPGNTIYF
size: .; J: TRBJ1-6; V: TRBV30; D: .; DNA: TGTGCCTGGAGTGTATTGTCCCCGATCCAGGGACTTGACTCACCCCTCCACTTT; CDR3: CAWSVLSPIQGLDSPLHF
size: .; J: TRBJ1-1; V: TRBV19; D: .; DNA: TGTGCCAGTAGAGTCGTAGGGGGCACTGAAGCTTTCTTT; CDR3: CASRVVGGTEAFF
size: .; J: TRBJ2-7; V: TRBV19; D: TRBD1; DNA: TGTGCCAGTAGTATTGGGGACAGCGAATACTACGAGCAGTACTTC; CDR3: CASSIGDSEYYEQYF
size: .; J: TRBJ2-2; V: TRBV11-2; D: .; DNA: TGTGCCAGCAGCTCTGACTTCCGGGAGCTGTTTTTT; CDR3: CASSSDFRELFF
size: .; J: TRBJ1-5; V: TRBV12-3/TRBV12-4; D: TRBD1; DNA: TGTGCCAGCAGTCCTCACAGGGGACAGCCCCAGCATTTT; CDR3: CASSPHRGQPQHF
size: once; J: TRBJ2-5; V: TRBV5-1; D: TRBD2; DNA: TGCGCCAGCAGCAGATCGGTAGCGGGGAAAGAGACCCAGTACTTC; CDR3: CASSRSVAGKETQYF
size: .; J: TRBJ2-7; V: TRBV13; D: TRBD2; DNA: TGTGCCAGCAGCTTAGGCCCGAGCGGGGGGGCCATACCCTACGAGCAGTACTTC; CDR3: CASSLGPSGGAIPYEQYF